This is a list of T cell receptor beta chains from one sample in a study of a mutant IDH1 vaccine in newly diagnosed glioma. Antigens for these TCRs are unknown. Method: immunoSEQ multiplex PCR; TCRdb's copy keeps in-frame clones and lacks some. The sample holds 44,000 or so clones, 81% seen once. The sequenced sample was PBMCs, obtained from a glioma patient whose treatment included an IDH1 peptide vaccine. The receptors were sampled from a middle-aged woman with glioma. Some clones in this sample may be carry-over from other donors' samples. Both conserved end residues are part of each CDR3. The D gene is left open where the match is weak.

d_gene: .; j_gene: TRBJ2-7; v_gene: TRBV2; CDR3aa: CASVSNSYEQYF
d_gene: .; j_gene: TRBJ1-2; v_gene: TRBV27; CDR3aa: CASSLAGPGGYTF
d_gene: .; j_gene: TRBJ1-5; v_gene: TRBV5-6; CDR3aa: CASSLLGQSHQPQHF
d_gene: .; j_gene: TRBJ1-2; v_gene: TRBV10-3; CDR3aa: CAISESHDSSRGYTF
d_gene: .; j_gene: TRBJ1-1; v_gene: TRBV7-9; CDR3aa: CASSQIRAGTEAFF
d_gene: .; j_gene: TRBJ1-1; v_gene: TRBV6-5; CDR3aa: CASSYSIRINTEAFF
d_gene: .; j_gene: TRBJ1-2; v_gene: TRBV9; CDR3aa: CASSPGTYGYTF
d_gene: .; j_gene: TRBJ1-4; v_gene: TRBV5-1; CDR3aa: CASSLEPGRALATNEKLFF
d_gene: .; j_gene: TRBJ2-6; v_gene: TRBV7-8; CDR3aa: CASSPRGSGANVLTF
d_gene: .; j_gene: TRBJ1-3; v_gene: TRBV6-1; CDR3aa: CASSEQGSGNTIYF
d_gene: .; j_gene: TRBJ2-5; v_gene: TRBV9; CDR3aa: CASSGYDVVGTQYF